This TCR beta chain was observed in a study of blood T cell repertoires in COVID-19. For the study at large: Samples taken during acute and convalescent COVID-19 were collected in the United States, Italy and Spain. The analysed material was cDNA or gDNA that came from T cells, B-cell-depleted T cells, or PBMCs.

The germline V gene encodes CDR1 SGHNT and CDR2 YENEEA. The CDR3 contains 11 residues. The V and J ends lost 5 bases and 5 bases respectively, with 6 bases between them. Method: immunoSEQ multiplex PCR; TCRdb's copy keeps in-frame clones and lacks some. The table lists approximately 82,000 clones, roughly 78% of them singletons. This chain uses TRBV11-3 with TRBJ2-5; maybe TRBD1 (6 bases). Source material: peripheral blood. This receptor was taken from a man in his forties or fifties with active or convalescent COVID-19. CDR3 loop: CASSRGETQYF. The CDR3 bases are TGTGCCAGCAGCAGGGGGGAGACCCAGTACTTC. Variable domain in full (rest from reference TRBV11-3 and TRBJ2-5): EAGVVQSPRYKIIEKKQPVAFWCNPISGHNTLYWYLQNLGQGPELLIRYENEEAVDDSQLPKDRFSAERLKGVDSTLKIQPAELGDSAVYLCASSRGETQYFGPGTRLLVL.